This T cell receptor (beta chain) was retrieved from a study of shared clonotypes between healthy human individuals. Study observations and caveats: Clonotypes not shared had lower generation probabilities than those common to all four donors.

Here immunoSEQ multiplex PCR was the method, and the copy in TCRdb shows in-frame clones only, minus some. The sample includes hundreds of thousands of clones, 73% of them seen just once. Germline V lookup: CDR1 SGHRS, CDR2 YFSETQ. The CDR3 totals 15 residues. V was pared by 4 bases and J by 9 bases, with 15 bases of the junction left unmatched. A word on this clone: Its antigen is currently unknown.

Sequences were obtained from memory CD4+ T cells sorted from blood. Subset here: CD45RA-negative fraction. The V and J genes are TRBV5-1 and TRBJ2-5, with 7 positions matching TRBD2. This clonotype originated in a woman aged 30 to 39 in good health. Here the CDR3 DNA reads TGCGCCAGCAGCAGGGAGGCTAGCGGTGAGGAGGCCCAGTACTTC. It encodes CASSREASGEEAQYF. Variable domain in full (rest from reference TRBV5-1 and TRBJ2-5): KAGVTQTPRYLIKTRGQQVTLSCSPISGHRSVSWYQQTPGQGLQFLFEYFSETQRNKGNFPGRFSGRQFSNSRSEMNVSTLELGDSALYLCASSREASGEEAQYFGPGTRLLVL.